This T cell receptor beta chain was sequenced during a study of regulatory T cells in long-lasting Graves disease. The V segment lost 6 bases and the J segment 6 bases; nucleotides outside the gene matches: 18. The CDR3 extends over 18 amino acids. Germline V lookup: CDR1 MNHEY, CDR2 SMNVEV (reference sequence). This clonotype was detected only a few times. Time point given: persistent/refractory GD, antithyroid drugs over 5 years with positive TRAb. PBMC-extracted RNA yielded the TCR library. To make TCR beta libraries, researchers used iRepertoire HTBI primers and Arm-PCR of CDR3 regions. TCRdb re-called the multiplex PCR reads with MiXCR, one entry per CDR3 protein. The sample yields around 300,000 distinct CDR3 sequences, roughly 21% seen once.

This sample comprised peripheral blood mononuclear cells (PBMCs), obtained when the disease was refractory, from a patient treated with antithyroid drugs. The chain carries TRBV27 and TRBJ2-7; TRBD1 matches at 12 bases. The TCR sequence derives from a female donor with Graves disease. CDR3 coding DNA: TGTGCCAGCAGCCGCCTGCAAGGCGTCGGGACAGGGGGCCGCGAGCAGTACTTC. This sequence encodes CASSRLQGVGTGGREQYF.